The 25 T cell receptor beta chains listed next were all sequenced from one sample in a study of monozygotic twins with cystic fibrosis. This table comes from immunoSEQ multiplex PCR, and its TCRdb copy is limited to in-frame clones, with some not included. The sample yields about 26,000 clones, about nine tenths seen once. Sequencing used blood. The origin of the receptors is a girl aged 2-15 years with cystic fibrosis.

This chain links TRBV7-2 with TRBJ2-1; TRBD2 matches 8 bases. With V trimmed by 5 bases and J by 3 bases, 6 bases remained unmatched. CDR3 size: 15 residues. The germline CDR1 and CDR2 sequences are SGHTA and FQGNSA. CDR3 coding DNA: TGTGCCAGCAGCCCAGAGAGCGGGGGCTACAATGAGCAGTTCTTC. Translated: CASSPESGGYNEQFF. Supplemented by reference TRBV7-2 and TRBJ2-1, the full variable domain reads GAGVSQSPSNKVTEKGKDVELRCDPISGHTALYWYRQSLGQGLEFLIYFQGNSAPDKSGLPSDRFSAERTGGSVSTLTIQRTQQEDSAVYLCASSPESGGYNEQFFGPGTRLTVL.

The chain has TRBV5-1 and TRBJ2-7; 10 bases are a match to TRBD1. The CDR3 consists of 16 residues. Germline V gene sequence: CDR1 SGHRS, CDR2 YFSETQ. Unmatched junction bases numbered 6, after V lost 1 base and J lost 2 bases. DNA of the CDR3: TGCGCCAGCAGCTTGACCCGGGACAGGGGACCCTACGAGCAGTACTTC. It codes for CASSLTRDRGPYEQYF.

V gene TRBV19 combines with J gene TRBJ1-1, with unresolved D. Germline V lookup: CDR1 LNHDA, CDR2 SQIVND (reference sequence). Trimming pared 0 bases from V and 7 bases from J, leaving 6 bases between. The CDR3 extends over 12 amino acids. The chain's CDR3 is CASSIEPFEAFF. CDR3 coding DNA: TGTGCCAGTAGTATAGAACCTTTTGAAGCTTTCTTT.

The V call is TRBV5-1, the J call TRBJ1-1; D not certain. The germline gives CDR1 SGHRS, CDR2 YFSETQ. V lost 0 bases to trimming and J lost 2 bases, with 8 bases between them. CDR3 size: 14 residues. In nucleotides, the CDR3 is TGCGCCAGCAGCTTGGCCCGGGTTAACACTGAAGCTTTCTTT. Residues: CASSLARVNTEAFF.

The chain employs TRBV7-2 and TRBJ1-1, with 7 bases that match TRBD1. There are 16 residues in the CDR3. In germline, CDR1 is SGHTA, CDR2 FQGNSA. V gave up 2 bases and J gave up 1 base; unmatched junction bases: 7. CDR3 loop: CASSLSVYRGNTEAFF. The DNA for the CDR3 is TGTGCCAGCAGCTTAAGTGTGTACAGGGGGAACACTGAAGCTTTCTTT.

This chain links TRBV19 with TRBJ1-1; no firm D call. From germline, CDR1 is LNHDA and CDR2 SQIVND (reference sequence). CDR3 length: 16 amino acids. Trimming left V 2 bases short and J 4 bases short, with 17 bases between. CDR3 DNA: TGTGCCAGTAGTATACGGGGAGGCAGGCGGAGCACTGAAGCTTTCTTT. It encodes CASSIRGGRRSTEAFF.

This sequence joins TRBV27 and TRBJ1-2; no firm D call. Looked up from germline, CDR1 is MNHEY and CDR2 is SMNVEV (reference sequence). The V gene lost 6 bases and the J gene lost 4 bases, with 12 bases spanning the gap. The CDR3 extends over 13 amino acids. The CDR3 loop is CASRAGGFYGYTF. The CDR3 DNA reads TGTGCCAGCAGGGCCGGAGGATTCTATGGCTACACCTTC.

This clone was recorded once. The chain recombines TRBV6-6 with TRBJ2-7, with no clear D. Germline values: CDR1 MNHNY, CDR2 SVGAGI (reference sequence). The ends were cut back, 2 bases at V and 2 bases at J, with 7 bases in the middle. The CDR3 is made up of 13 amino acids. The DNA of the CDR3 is TGTGCCAGCAGTTACCCCCAAACCTACGAGCAGTACTTC. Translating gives CASSYPQTYEQYF.

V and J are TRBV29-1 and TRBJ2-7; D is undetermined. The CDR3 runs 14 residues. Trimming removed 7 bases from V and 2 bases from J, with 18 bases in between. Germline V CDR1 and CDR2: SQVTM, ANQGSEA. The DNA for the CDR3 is TGCAGCGCCTACACAAATCTTAACACCTACGAGCAGTACTTC. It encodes CSAYTNLNTYEQYF.

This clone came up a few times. The CDR3 DNA reads TGTGCCAGCAGTGAGAAGGGCACCGCCTACGAGCAGTACTTC. Its translation: CASSEKGTAYEQYF. The V and J genes are TRBV25-1 and TRBJ2-7; no clear D gene. Trimming pared 3 bases from V and 2 bases from J, leaving 11 bases between. Germline V lookup: CDR1 MGHDK, CDR2 SYGVNS. The CDR3 extends over 14 amino acids.

In nucleotides, the CDR3 is TGTGCCAGCAGTTACGGGACAGGTAATGAAAAACTGTTTTTT. This sequence encodes CASSYGTGNEKLFF. This chain links TRBV6-5 with TRBJ1-4, with 8 positions matching TRBD1. Germline CDR1 MNHEY, CDR2 SVGAGI. The J segment lost 4 bases and the V segment lost 2 bases, leaving 0 bases of the junction unmatched. CDR3 size: 14 residues.

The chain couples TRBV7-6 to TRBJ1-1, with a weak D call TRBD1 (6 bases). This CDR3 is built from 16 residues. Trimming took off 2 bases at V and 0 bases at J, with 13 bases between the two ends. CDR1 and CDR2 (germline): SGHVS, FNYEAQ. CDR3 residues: CASSLIAGVLNTEAFF. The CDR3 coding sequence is TGTGCCAGCAGCTTAATTGCAGGGGTATTGAACACTGAAGCTTTCTTT.

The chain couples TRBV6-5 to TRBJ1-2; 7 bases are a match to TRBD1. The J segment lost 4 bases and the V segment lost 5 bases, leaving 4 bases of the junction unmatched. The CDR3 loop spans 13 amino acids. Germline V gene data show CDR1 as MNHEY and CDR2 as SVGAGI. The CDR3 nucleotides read TGTGCCAGCAGTCAGACAGGGATCTATGGCTACACCTTC. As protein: CASSQTGIYGYTF.

CDR3 loop: CASSEGGFRNSPLHF. The DNA of the CDR3 is TGTGCCAGCAGTGAAGGAGGGTTTAGGAATTCACCCCTCCACTTT. This chain uses TRBV2 with TRBJ1-6; D is unresolved. The CDR3 is 15 amino acids. Looked up from germline, CDR1 is SNHLY and CDR2 is FYNNEI. Trimming removed 1 base at V and 7 bases at J, with 11 bases between.

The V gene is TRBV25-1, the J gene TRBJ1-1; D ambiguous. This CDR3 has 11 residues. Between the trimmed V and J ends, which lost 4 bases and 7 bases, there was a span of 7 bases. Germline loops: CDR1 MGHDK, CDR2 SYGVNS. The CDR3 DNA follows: TGTGCCAGCAGTGGGTATGTTGAAGCTTTCTTT. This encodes CASSGYVEAFF.

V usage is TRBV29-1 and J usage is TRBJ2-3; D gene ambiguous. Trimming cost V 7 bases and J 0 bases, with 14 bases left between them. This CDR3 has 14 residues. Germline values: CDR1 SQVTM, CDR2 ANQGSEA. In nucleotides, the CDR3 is TGCAGCGCCTCGACGGTAACTAGCACAGATACGCAGTATTTT. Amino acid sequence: CSASTVTSTDTQYF.

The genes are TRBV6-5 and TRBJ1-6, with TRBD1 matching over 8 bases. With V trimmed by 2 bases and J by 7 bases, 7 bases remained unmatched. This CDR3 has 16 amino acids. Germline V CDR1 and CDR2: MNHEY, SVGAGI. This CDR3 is CASSYDRGTGNSPLHF. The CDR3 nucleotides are TGTGCCAGCAGTTACGACAGGGGAACGGGGAATTCACCCCTCCACTTT.

The CDR3 DNA sequence: TGTGCCAGCTCACCACGTAGCCTCCTTAGCACAGATACGCAGTATTTT. This codes for CASSPRSLLSTDTQYF. The V gene is TRBV18, the J gene TRBJ2-3; D not resolved. This CDR3 is built from 16 residues. V shed 1 base and J shed 0 bases, with 11 bases lying between them. The germline V gene has CDR1 KGHSH and CDR2 LQKENI.

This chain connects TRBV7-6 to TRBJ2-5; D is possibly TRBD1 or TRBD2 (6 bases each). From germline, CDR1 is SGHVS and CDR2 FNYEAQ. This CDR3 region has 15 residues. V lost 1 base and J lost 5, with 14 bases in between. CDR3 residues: CASSLETGARETQYF. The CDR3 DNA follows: TGTGCCAGCAGCTTAGAAACGGGGGCCAGGGAGACCCAGTACTTC.

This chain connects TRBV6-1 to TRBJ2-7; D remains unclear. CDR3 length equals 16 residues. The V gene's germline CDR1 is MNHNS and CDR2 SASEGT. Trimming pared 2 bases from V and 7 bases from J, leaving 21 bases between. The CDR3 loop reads CASSERVQDWFREQYF. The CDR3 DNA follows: TGTGCCAGCAGTGAAAGGGTGCAGGATTGGTTCCGGGAGCAGTACTTC.

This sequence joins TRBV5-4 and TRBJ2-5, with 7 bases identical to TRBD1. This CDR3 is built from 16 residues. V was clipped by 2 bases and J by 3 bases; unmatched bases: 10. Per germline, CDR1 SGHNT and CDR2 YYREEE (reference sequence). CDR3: CASSLALTGKKETQYF. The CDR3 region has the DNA TGTGCCAGCAGCTTAGCCCTGACAGGGAAAAAAGAGACCCAGTACTTC.

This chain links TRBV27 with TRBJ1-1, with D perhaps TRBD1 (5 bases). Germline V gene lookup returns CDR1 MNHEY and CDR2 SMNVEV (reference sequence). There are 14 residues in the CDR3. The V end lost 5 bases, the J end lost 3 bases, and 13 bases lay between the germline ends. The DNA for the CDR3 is TGTGCCAGCAGTCCGCGGGGGTGGGACACTGAAGCTTTCTTT. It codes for CASSPRGWDTEAFF.

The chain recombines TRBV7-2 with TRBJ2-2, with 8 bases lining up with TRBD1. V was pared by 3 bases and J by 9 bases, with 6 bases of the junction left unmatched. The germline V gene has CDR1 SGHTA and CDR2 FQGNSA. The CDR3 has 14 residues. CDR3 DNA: TGTGCCAGCAGCTTCGTAAGACAGGGGTGGGAGCTGTTTTTT. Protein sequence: CASSFVRQGWELFF.

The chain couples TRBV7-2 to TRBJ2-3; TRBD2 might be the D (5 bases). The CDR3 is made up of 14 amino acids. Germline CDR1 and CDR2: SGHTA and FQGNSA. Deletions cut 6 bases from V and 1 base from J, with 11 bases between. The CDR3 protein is CASSPGLGTDTQYF. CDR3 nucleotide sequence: TGTGCCAGCAGTCCCGGACTCGGCACAGATACGCAGTATTTT. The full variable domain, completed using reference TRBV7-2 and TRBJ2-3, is GAGVSQSPSNKVTEKGKDVELRCDPISGHTALYWYRQSLGQGLEFLIYFQGNSAPDKSGLPSDRFSAERTGGSVSTLTIQRTQQEDSAVYLCASSPGLGTDTQYFGPGTRLTVL.

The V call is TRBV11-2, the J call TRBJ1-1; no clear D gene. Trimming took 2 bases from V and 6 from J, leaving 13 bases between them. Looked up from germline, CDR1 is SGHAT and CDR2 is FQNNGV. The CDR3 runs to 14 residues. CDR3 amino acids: CASSLPRQSPEAFF. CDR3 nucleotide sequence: TGTGCCAGCAGCTTACCCCGACAAAGCCCTGAAGCTTTCTTT.